This entry describes one T cell receptor (beta chain). Its specificity is unknown. PCR was performed using 60 Vbeta and 13 Jbeta primers. Assay used: immunoSEQ multiplex PCR; TCRdb lists only in-frame clones, some missing. Of some 200,000 clones detected, approximately 80% appear once; the ten largest clones hold less than 3.5%. This record belongs to a study of cytomegalovirus exposure and HLA in healthy donors. The CDR3 consists of 13 residues. CDR1 and CDR2 from the germline V gene are MDHEN and SYDVKM. V was pared by 8 bases and J by 7 bases, with 18 bases between. Whole-study results and caveats: In a later analysis, DRB1 alleles had the most associated TCRs; HLA-C alleles the fewest. Researchers reported in a later analysis that a missense DCLRE1C variant was tied to TCR beta V- and J-gene trimming. Most observed TCR sequences were rare, whereas some public TCRs were detected in many donors. Upon later analysis, HLA-associated TCR beta chains proved more clonally expanded than other, equally common chains.

Source material: PBMCs. The chain uses TRBV28 and TRBJ2-7; possible D gene TRBD2, 6 bases. This clonotype was obtained from a woman in her 30s in good health and CMV-seronegative. In DNA, the CDR3 is TGTGCCAGCGCCCCGACCCGAGGAGGGGAGCAGTACTTC. The encoded protein is CASAPTRGGEQYF.